The 15 T cell receptor beta chains below all came from one sample that was sequenced in a study of shared clonotypes between healthy human individuals (dated by TCRdb to the early 2020s). Receptor amplification or capture employed the immunoSEQ multiplex PCR assay. TCRdb retrieved this table from immuneACCESS and kept in-frame rearrangements only. Not all clones are present; in checked studies, unresolved V genes account for under half, and no reason is known for the remainder. The sample includes around 2,000,000 clones, with 90% to 95% observed a single time. The ten largest clones add up to roughly 0.13% of the sample. Specimen: naive CD4+ T cells sorted from blood. The cell subset or site label of this sample denotes: CD45RA+ positively selected. The receptors here all came from a man aged 18-30 years in good health.

Of note for this clone: Within the sample, other DNA sequences also encode this same CDR3. The chain employs TRBV25-1 and TRBJ2-7; D perhaps matches TRBD2 (6 bases). Germline CDR1 MGHDK, CDR2 SYGVNS. The V and J ends lost 4 bases and 4 bases respectively, with 8 bases between them. CDR3 size: 12 residues. The CDR3 nucleotides are TGTGCCAGCAGTGCGGGGGTGTACGAGCAGTACTTC. Translation: CASSAGVYEQYF.

The rearrangement joins TRBV4-1 to TRBJ2-5, with TRBD2 identical over 9 bases. J gave up 5 bases and V 2 bases, and 6 bases lay outside the gene matches. Germline V gene lookup returns CDR1 MGHRA and CDR2 YSYEKL. This CDR3 has 15 amino acids. CDR3 coding DNA: TGCGCCAGCAGCCAACCCGCTAGCGGGGTGGAGACCCAGTACTTC. Translating it yields CASSQPASGVETQYF.

V is TRBV7-9 and J is TRBJ2-7; D is uncertain. CDR1 is SEHNR and CDR2 is FQNEAQ in the germline V gene (reference sequence). The CDR3 is 13 amino acids. Trimming pared 2 bases from V and 3 bases from J, leaving 8 bases between. The CDR3: CASSLRQDYEQYF. CDR3 nucleotides: TGTGCCAGCAGCTTAAGGCAGGACTACGAGCAGTACTTC.

This chain links TRBV7-2 with TRBJ1-2; the match to TRBD1 covers 7 bases. V dropped 1 base and J dropped 8; count of bases not matched to a gene: 7. The CDR3 covers 14 residues. Per germline, CDR1 SGHTA and CDR2 FQGNSA. The CDR3 region is CASSLETGVGGYTF. The CDR3 DNA reads TGTGCCAGCAGCTTAGAAACAGGGGTGGGCGGCTACACCTTC.

V gene TRBV10-3 combines with J gene TRBJ2-7; D unclear. The CDR3 totals 15 residues. V dropped 0 bases and J dropped 6 bases, with 15 bases sitting between them. Germline CDR1 ENHRY, CDR2 SYGVKD. The CDR3 DNA sequence: TGTGCCATCAGTGAGTCTGGCAGGCAATCACCCGAGCAGTACTTC. This gives the protein CAISESGRQSPEQYF.

The V and J genes are TRBV7-2 and TRBJ1-5, with TRBD1 as a possible D gene (6 bases). CDR1 and CDR2 (germline): SGHTA, FQGNSA. V lost 3 bases and J lost 6, with 12 bases in between. There are 14 residues in the CDR3. The CDR3, as DNA: TGTGCCAGCAGCTTCACAGGGTTTCCTCAGCCCCAGCATTTT. This codes for CASSFTGFPQPQHF.

V is TRBV6-4 and J is TRBJ2-1, with a tentative D call TRBD2 (5 bases). Germline CDR1 is MRHNA and CDR2 is SNTAGT. V lost 5 bases, J lost 0 bases, and 8 bases lay in between. CDR3 length equals 14 residues. CDR3 region: CASSTGNSYNEQFF. CDR3 DNA sequence: TGTGCCAGCAGTACGGGGAACTCCTACAATGAGCAGTTCTTC.

The chain combines TRBV4-1 with TRBJ1-3, with 7 bases fitting TRBD1. V lost 5 bases to trimming and J lost 0 bases; unmatched junction nucleotides: 4. CDR1 and CDR2 from the germline V gene are MGHRA and YSYEKL. This CDR3 has 15 residues. CDR3 protein: CASSTQGNSGNTIYF. CDR3 bases: TGCGCCAGCAGCACACAGGGGAACTCTGGAAACACCATATATTTT.

Comment on this clone: Distinct nucleotide sequences in the sample also encode this CDR3. J is TRBJ1-1 and V is TRBV5-1, with a possible D match to TRBD1 (6 bases). V lost 0 bases, J lost 1 base, and 10 bases lay in between. There are 15 residues in the CDR3. Germline V gene lookup returns CDR1 SGHRS and CDR2 YFSETQ. The CDR3 region has the DNA TGCGCCAGCAGCTTGGTTGGAGGGGGGAACACTGAAGCTTTCTTT. Protein product: CASSLVGGGNTEAFF.

The chain is built from TRBV30 and TRBJ1-4; 10 bases agree with TRBD1. The CDR3 loop spans 12 amino acids. V trimming: 5 bases; J trimming: 13 bases; junction bases outside the gene matches: 7. The V gene's germline CDR1 is GTSNPN and CDR2 SVGIG (reference sequence). The CDR3 region is CAWDLGQGGLFF. For the CDR3, the DNA is TGTGCCTGGGACCTTGGACAGGGGGGACTGTTTTTT. The full variable domain, in which reference TRBV30 and TRBJ1-4 provide the parts outside the CDR3, is SQTIHQWPATLVQPVGSPLSLECTVEGTSNPNLYWYRQAAGRGLQLLFYSVGIGQISSEVPQNLSASRPQDRQFILSSKKLLLSDSGFYLCAWDLGQGGLFFGSGTQLSVL.

The rearrangement joins TRBV7-3 to TRBJ2-1; weak D call: TRBD2 (5 bases). The CDR3 is made up of 14 amino acids. The V gene's germline CDR1 is SGHTA and CDR2 FQGTGA. V lost 2 bases, J lost 8 bases, and 13 bases lay in between. For the CDR3, the DNA is TGTGCCAGCAGCTTACCAGGATCCGGGGATGAGCAGTTCTTC. As protein: CASSLPGSGDEQFF.

J is TRBJ2-4 and V is TRBV6-5, with TRBD1 as a possible D gene (6 bases). Trimming removed 7 bases from V and 0 bases from J, with 10 bases in between. CDR1 is MNHEY and CDR2 is SVGAGI in the germline V gene. The CDR3 has 14 residues. CDR3: CASNQGLAKNIQYF. DNA for the CDR3: TGTGCCAGCAATCAGGGGTTAGCCAAAAACATTCAGTACTTC.

The rearrangement links TRBV6-5 to TRBJ1-1, with 10 nucleotides matching TRBD1. CDR1 is MNHEY and CDR2 is SVGAGI in the germline V gene. The CDR3 runs to 14 residues. V lost 4 bases and J lost 10; bases outside the gene matches: 9. CDR3 protein: CASSFGTGARRAFF. CDR3 nucleotides: TGTGCCAGCAGTTTCGGGACAGGGGCCAGAAGAGCTTTCTTT.

The chain couples TRBV6-1 to TRBJ1-5, with D perhaps matching TRBD1 (5 bases). Trimming pared 0 bases from V and 4 bases from J, leaving 10 bases between. The CDR3 length is 15 residues. Germline CDR1 MNHNS, CDR2 SASEGT. This CDR3 reads CASSEAGHLNQPQHF. CDR3 DNA sequence: TGTGCCAGCAGTGAAGCCGGACATTTGAATCAGCCCCAGCATTTT.

The genes are TRBV6-1 and TRBJ2-7, with 9 bases identical to TRBD1. V shed 6 bases and J 2 bases; nucleotides not matched to a gene: 8. The CDR3 consists of 15 residues. Germline assignment: CDR1 MNHNS and CDR2 SASEGT. The CDR3: CASRATGGLTYEQYF. CDR3 DNA sequence: TGTGCCAGCAGGGCGACAGGGGGGTTGACCTACGAGCAGTACTTC.